What follows are 2 T cell receptor beta chains derived from one specimen sequenced in a study of T cell responses to AZD1222 COVID-19 vaccine. Using immunoSEQ multiplex PCR, the repertoire was profiled, and TCRdb retains in-frame clones only, with some absent. The sample consists of approximately 120,000 clones, just under 90% of them appearing once. The sequencing here drew on peripheral blood, taken on day 0 of AZD1222 vaccination. These receptors all stem from an adult in good health.

CDR3: CASSRVIGTEAFF. The CDR3 nucleotides read TGTGCCAGCAGCCGCGTCATAGGCACTGAAGCTTTCTTT. The chain couples TRBV6-5 to TRBJ1-1; D not certain. Trimming left V 6 bases short and J 4 bases short, with 12 bases between. Germline values: CDR1 MNHEY, CDR2 SVGAGI. The CDR3 runs 13 residues.

The chain couples TRBV10-3 to TRBJ2-1; TRBD1 is a possible D gene (6 bases). V was cut by 10 bases and J by 5 bases, with 15 bases left in between. This CDR3 has 13 amino acids. Germline lookup yields CDR1 ENHRY and CDR2 SYGVKD. The CDR3 DNA sequence: TGTGCCAACCAACAGGGTCGGGACAATGAGCAGTTCTTC. Its translation: CANQQGRDNEQFF.